The rows below give T cell receptor beta chains drawn from one sample of a study of blood T cell repertoires in COVID-19. Some clones are missing from TCRdb's copy, which holds only in-frame ones; the method was immunoSEQ multiplex PCR. The table lists about 260,000 clones, 80% to 90% of them singletons, with roughly 2.3% in the top ten. Sequences were obtained from PBMCs or T cells enriched from blood (not recorded which). These receptor sequences come from a woman between 18 and 29 years old who had recovered from COVID-19. CDR3s include the opening cysteine and the closing phenylalanine or tryptophan. D genes are given only for firm matches. The size of a clone is reported for some rows only, either as once, few or many, or as a class for expanded clones.

>TRBJ1-1|TRBV7-2|-|-
TGTGCCAGCAGCCCCAGGGCAGGGAGGGGCCTGATGAACACTGAAGCTTTCTTT
CASSPRAGRGLMNTEAFF
>TRBJ1-2|TRBV6-5|-|-
TGTGCCAGCAGTCGGTCCCAGGGGCAAGGCTACACCTTC
CASSRSQGQGYTF
>TRBJ2-7|TRBV15|-|-
TGTGCCACCAGCGCAAACGCGGGGGCAGTTAGCTACGAGCAGTACTTC
CATSANAGAVSYEQYF
>TRBJ2-7|TRBV2|TRBD1|few
TGTGCCAGCAGTCTACGACAGGGGCTGGGGTACGAGCAGTACTTC
CASSLRQGLGYEQYF
>TRBJ2-5|TRBV11-2|TRBD2|-
TGTGCCAGCAGCTTAGGTAGACTAGCGGGGGCCCAAGAGACCCAGTACTTC
CASSLGRLAGAQETQYF
>TRBJ1-2|TRBV28|TRBD1|-
TGTGCCAGCACCCTGCGGGACAGCTTGGCTTGGAGAAACTATGGCTACACCTTC
CASTLRDSLAWRNYGYTF
>TRBJ1-1|TRBV4-1|-|-
TGCGCCAGCAGCTCACCAACTAACAGCCGGGGGACTGAAGCTTTCTTT
CASSSPTNSRGTEAFF
>TRBJ2-6|TRBV2|TRBD2|-
TGTGCCAGCAGTGATTGGTCGGGGGGAGCGATAGGAGGGGCCAACGTCCTGACTTTC
CASSDWSGGAIGGANVLTF
>TRBJ2-7|TRBV28|-|-
TGTGCCAGCAGTCCCGAGGTGAGGGTAGACGAGCAGTACTTC
CASSPEVRVDEQYF
>TRBJ1-1|TRBV6-5|-|-
TGTGCCAGCAGGACTTTAATGGATGAAGCTTTCTTT
CASRTLMDEAFF
>TRBJ2-3|TRBV19|-|-
TGTGCCAGTAGTATTTCCCGGGGGTCAGATACGCAGTATTTT
CASSISRGSDTQYF
>TRBJ2-7|TRBV5-5|TRBD1|-
TGTGCCAGCATACAGGGGAACTCCTACGAGCAGTACTTC
CASIQGNSYEQYF
>TRBJ1-4|TRBV6-5|-|-
TGTGCCAGCAGTTACGGGGCCCGAACTAATGAAAAACTGTTTTTT
CASSYGARTNEKLFF
>TRBJ1-2|TRBV19|-|-
TGTGCCAGTAGTATTAACAGGGAGCGGGGCTACACCTTC
CASSINRERGYTF
>TRBJ1-2|TRBV28|-|-
TGTGCCAGCAGTTTTGCGAGGGTTTCTAACTATGGCTACACCTTC
CASSFARVSNYGYTF
>TRBJ2-2|TRBV10-1|-|-
TGCGCCAGCAGTGAGTCGATTCACAGCAACACCGGGGAGCTGTTTTTT
CASSESIHSNTGELFF
>TRBJ1-6|TRBV9|-|-
TGTGCCAGCAGCGTAGGAAGTCCAGAAAATTCACCCCTCCACTTT
CASSVGSPENSPLHF
>TRBJ2-3|TRBV9|-|-
TGTGCCAGCAGCGTCACAGGCCTTAGCACAGATACGCAGTATTTT
CASSVTGLSTDTQYF
>TRBJ1-2|TRBV13|TRBD1|-
TGTGCCAGCAGGCAAGGCGACAGGGGAGGTGGCTACACCTTC
CASRQGDRGGGYTF
>TRBJ2-7|TRBV5-4|TRBD2|-
TGTGCCAGCAGCCCCCCGGGAGGGACTCTCTACGAGCAGTACTTC
CASSPPGGTLYEQYF
>TRBJ2-3|TRBV18|TRBD2|-
TGTGCCAGCTCACCACCGGGACTAGCGACAGATACGCAGTATTTT
CASSPPGLATDTQYF
>TRBJ2-5|TRBV18|TRBD1|-
TGTGCCAGCTCTCGAGGGGGCACGGTCGAGACCCAGTACTTC
CASSRGGTVETQYF
>TRBJ2-3|TRBV27|-|-
TGTGCCAGCAGGGACTACCTCACAGATACGCAGTATTTT
CASRDYLTDTQYF
>TRBJ2-7|TRBV5-1|-|-
TGCGCCAGCAGCGCGGGCAACTACGAGCAGTACTTC
CASSAGNYEQYF
>TRBJ1-2|TRBV6-5|-|-
TGTGCCAGCACCGGACAGAGCCTCTATGGCTACACCTTC
CASTGQSLYGYTF
>TRBJ1-2|TRBV28|TRBD1|-
TGTGCCAGCAGATACATCCCGGGACAGGGGGCCTCTGGCTACACCTTC
CASRYIPGQGASGYTF
>TRBJ2-1|TRBV6-1|TRBD1|-
TGTGCCAGCAGTGAGTCGACAGGGCAGTGGAATGAGCAGTTCTTC
CASSESTGQWNEQFF
>TRBJ1-6|TRBV5-4|-|-
TGTGCCAGCAGCTTGGAGGGAGGGGATTCACCCCTCCACTTT
CASSLEGGDSPLHF
>TRBJ2-1|TRBV6-7|-|-
TGTGCCAGCAGTTCCCAAGACAGGGACTGCTCCTACAATGAGCAGTTCTTC
CASSSQDRDCSYNEQFF
>TRBJ2-7|TRBV3-1/TRBV3-2|TRBD2|-
TGTGCCAGCAGCCAAGTCGGGGGGATCTACGAGCAGTACTTC
CASSQVGGIYEQYF
>TRBJ1-5|TRBV18|-|-
TGTGCCAGCTCACCACAGGGGAAATCAAGCAATCAGCCCCAGCATTTT
CASSPQGKSSNQPQHF
>TRBJ1-4|TRBV5-1|-|-
TGCGCCAGCAGCTCGGGACCGACGGGGGCAACTAATGAAAAACTGTTTTTT
CASSSGPTGATNEKLFF
>TRBJ2-1|TRBV29-1|-|once
TGCAGCGTGCTCACGGGGGGCGATGAGCAGTTCTTC
CSVLTGGDEQFF
>TRBJ1-1|TRBV4-1|TRBD1|-
TGCGCCAGCAGCCAAGATGGGACAGGGTATGACACTGAAGCTTTCTTT
CASSQDGTGYDTEAFF
>TRBJ1-5|TRBV5-1|-|-
TGCGCCAGCAGCTTTGGAGAGAGCAATCAGCCCCAGCATTTT
CASSFGESNQPQHF
>TRBJ2-7|TRBV2|-|once
TGTGCCAGCAGGGCGACAGTATCCTACGAGCAGTACTTC
CASRATVSYEQYF
>TRBJ1-5|TRBV4-1|-|-
TGCGCCAGCAGCCAAGATCGCGAGGGTTTTCTACCCCAGCATTTT
CASSQDREGFLPQHF
>TRBJ2-5|TRBV11-2|-|-
TGTGCCAGCAGCCGAACAGCGAGGGCGGTTATAGAGACCCAGTACTTC
CASSRTARAVIETQYF
>TRBJ1-1|TRBV5-1|TRBD1|-
TGCGCCAGCAGCTTGGGCGCAAACCGAAGACAGGGAGGGAACACTGAAGCTTTCTTT
CASSLGANRRQGGNTEAFF
>TRBJ1-2|TRBV12-5|-|-
TGTGCTAGTGGTCCGCGACCGGAGAGCTATGGCTACACCTTC
CASGPRPESYGYTF
>TRBJ2-1|TRBV30|TRBD2|-
TGTGCCTGGAGTCAAGCGGGAGGGTACAATGAGCAGTTCTTC
CAWSQAGGYNEQFF
>TRBJ1-3|TRBV11-2|TRBD1|once
TGTGCCAGCAGCTTAAGGACAGGGGGCAACTCTGGAAACACCATATATTTT
CASSLRTGGNSGNTIYF
>TRBJ1-2|TRBV4-2|-|-
TGTGCCAGCAGCCAAGGACTCAGCGCGGGTGGCTACACCTTC
CASSQGLSAGGYTF
>TRBJ2-3|TRBV27|TRBD2|-
TGTGCCAGCAGTTTGGGCGGGGGGGGAGATACGCAGTATTTT
CASSLGGGGDTQYF
>TRBJ2-5|TRBV3-1/TRBV3-2|-|-
TGTGCCAGCAGCCAAGATGCAGGGCAGACCCAGTACTTC
CASSQDAGQTQYF
>TRBJ1-2|TRBV3-1/TRBV3-2|-|-
TGTGCCAGCAGCCAAGAAAGCCGGGGGGCTGGCGGCTACACCTTC
CASSQESRGAGGYTF
>TRBJ2-3|TRBV9|TRBD2|-
TGTGCCAGCGAGACTAGCGGGGGAACAGATACGCAGTATTTT
CASETSGGTDTQYF
>TRBJ2-1|TRBV19|-|-
TGTGCCACCTCGATTGACCGGGGGAGCTCCTACAATGAGCAGTTCTTC
CATSIDRGSSYNEQFF
>TRBJ1-5|TRBV28|-|many
TGTGCCAGCAGTTTGCCCCGGGGGCCCCAGCATTTT
CASSLPRGPQHF
>TRBJ2-1|TRBV27|TRBD2|-
TGTGCCAGCAGTCGACTAGCGGGCTCCTACAATGAGCAGTTCTTC
CASSRLAGSYNEQFF
>TRBJ2-2|TRBV3-1/TRBV3-2|-|-
TGTGCCAGCAGCCCCCGACGGTACCGAACAGGAGGGGAGCTGTTTTTT
CASSPRRYRTGGELFF